This TCR beta chain emerged from a study of blood T cell repertoires in COVID-19. Generated by immunoSEQ multiplex PCR, the TCRdb table keeps only in-frame clones and is missing some. The top ten hold roughly 6.7% of the sample, which has about 330,000 clones, 70% to 90% seen once. The sample holds one count of this clone. This receptor was taken from a man aged 18-30 years who had recovered from COVID-19. Sequencing input: peripheral blood.

The CDR3 reads CASSAYGGETEAFF. The DNA for the CDR3 is TGTGCCAGCAGCGCCTATGGGGGGGAGACTGAAGCTTTCTTT. The chain has TRBV9 and TRBJ1-1; the D gene is possibly TRBD1 (5 bases). CDR1 and CDR2 from the germline V gene are SGDLS and YYNGEE. The V end lost 3 bases, the J end lost 5 bases, and 14 bases lay between the germline ends. CDR3 length: 14 amino acids.